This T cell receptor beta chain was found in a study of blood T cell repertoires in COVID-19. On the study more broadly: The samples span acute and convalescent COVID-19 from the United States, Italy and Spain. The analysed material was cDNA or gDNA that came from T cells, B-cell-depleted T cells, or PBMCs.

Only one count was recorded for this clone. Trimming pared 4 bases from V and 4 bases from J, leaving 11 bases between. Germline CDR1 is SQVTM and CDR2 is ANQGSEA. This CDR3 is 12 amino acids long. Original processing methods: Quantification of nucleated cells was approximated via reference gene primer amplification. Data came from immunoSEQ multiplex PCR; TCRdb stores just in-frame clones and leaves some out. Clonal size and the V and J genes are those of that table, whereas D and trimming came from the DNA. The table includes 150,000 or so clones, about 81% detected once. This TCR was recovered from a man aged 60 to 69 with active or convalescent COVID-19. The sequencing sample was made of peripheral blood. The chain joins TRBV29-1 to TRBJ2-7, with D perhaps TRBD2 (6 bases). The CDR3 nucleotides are TGCAGCGTTGGCCTAGCGTCTTACGAGCAGTACTTC. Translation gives CSVGLASYEQYF.